This T cell receptor (beta chain) was observed in a study of response to subunit inactivated influenza vaccine. Study-level points and caveats: Authors suggested seasonal influenza vaccinations each recruit few new T cells.

The CDR3 sequence is 15 residues long. CDR1 is ENHRY, CDR2 SYGVKD, per germline. Trimming took off 6 bases at V and 3 bases at J, with 18 bases between the two ends. Each CDR3 protein gets one entry after TCRdb re-called the RT-PCR reads with MiXCR. The sample carries 750,000 to 850,000 distinct CDR3 sequences, approximately 17% recorded once. Regarding this clonotype: Its antigen is not identified.

The chain uses TRBV10-3 and TRBJ2-7; D remains unclear. This clonotype originated in a man aged 50 to 59 who received an inactivated influenza vaccine. The sequenced sample was PBMCs from blood, obtained 4 to 6 days after vaccination. CDR3 sequence reads: CAIRISGSSHYEQYF. The CDR3 region has the DNA TGTGCCATCAGGATCTCCGGAAGCAGTCACTACGAGCAGTACTTC.